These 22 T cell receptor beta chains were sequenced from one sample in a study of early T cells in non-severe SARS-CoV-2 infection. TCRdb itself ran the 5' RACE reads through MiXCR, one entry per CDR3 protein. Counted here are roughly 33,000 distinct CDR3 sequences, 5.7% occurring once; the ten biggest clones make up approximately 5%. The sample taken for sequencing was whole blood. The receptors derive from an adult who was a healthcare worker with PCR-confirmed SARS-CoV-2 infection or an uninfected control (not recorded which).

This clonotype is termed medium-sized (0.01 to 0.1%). Here the CDR3 DNA reads TGTGCCAGCAGTCAGCTGACAGGGAAAGGTCAGCCCCAGCATTTT. This codes for CASSQLTGKGQPQHF. The V and J genes are TRBV12-3 or TRBV12-4 and TRBJ1-5, with 7 nucleotides matching TRBD1. With 5 bases clipped from V and 6 bases from J, the junction kept 10 bases outside the gene matches. The CDR3 is made up of 15 amino acids.

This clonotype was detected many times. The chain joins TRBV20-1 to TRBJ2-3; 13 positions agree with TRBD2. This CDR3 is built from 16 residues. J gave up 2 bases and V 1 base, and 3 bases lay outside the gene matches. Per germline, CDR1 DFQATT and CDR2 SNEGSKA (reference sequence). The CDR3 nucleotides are TGCAGTGCTAGAGGGACTAGCGGGAGACCCACAGATACGCAGTATTTT. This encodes CSARGTSGRPTDTQYF.

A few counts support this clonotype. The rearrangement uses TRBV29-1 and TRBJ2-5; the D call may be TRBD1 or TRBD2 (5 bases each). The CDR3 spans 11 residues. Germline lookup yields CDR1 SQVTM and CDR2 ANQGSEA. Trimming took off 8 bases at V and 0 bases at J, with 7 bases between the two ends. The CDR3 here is CSWGNQETQYF. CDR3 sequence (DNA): TGCAGCTGGGGGAACCAAGAGACCCAGTACTTC.

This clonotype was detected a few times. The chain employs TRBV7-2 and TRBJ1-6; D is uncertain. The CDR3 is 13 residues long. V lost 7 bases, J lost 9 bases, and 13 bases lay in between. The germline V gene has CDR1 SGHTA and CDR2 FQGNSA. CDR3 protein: CASTRHRFSPLHF. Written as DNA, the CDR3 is TGTGCCAGCACCCGTCACCGTTTTTCACCCCTCCACTTT.

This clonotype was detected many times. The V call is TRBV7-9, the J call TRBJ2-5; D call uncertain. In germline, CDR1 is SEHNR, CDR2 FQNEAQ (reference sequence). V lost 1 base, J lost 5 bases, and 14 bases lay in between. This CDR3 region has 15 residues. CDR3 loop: CASSLEGPSMETQYF. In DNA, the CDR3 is TGTGCCAGCAGCTTAGAAGGGCCCTCTATGGAGACCCAGTACTTC. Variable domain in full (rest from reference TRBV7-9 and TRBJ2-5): DTGVSQNPRHKITKRGQNVTFRCDPISEHNRLYWYRQTLGQGPEFLTYFQNEAQLEKSRLLSDRFSAERPKGSFSTLEIQRTEQGDSAMYLCASSLEGPSMETQYFGPGTRLLVL.

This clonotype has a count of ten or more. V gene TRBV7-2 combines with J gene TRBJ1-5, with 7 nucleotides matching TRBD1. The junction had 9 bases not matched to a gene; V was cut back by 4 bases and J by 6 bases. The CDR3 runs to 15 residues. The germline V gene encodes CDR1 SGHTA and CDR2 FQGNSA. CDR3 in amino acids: CASSSQGGRGQPQHF. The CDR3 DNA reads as TGTGCCAGCAGCTCCCAAGGGGGCCGAGGTCAGCCCCAGCATTTT. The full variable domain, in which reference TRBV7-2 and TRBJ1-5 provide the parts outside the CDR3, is GAGVSQSPSNKVTEKGKDVELRCDPISGHTALYWYRQSLGQGLEFLIYFQGNSAPDKSGLPSDRFSAERTGGSVSTLTIQRTQQEDSAVYLCASSSQGGRGQPQHFGDGTRLSIL.

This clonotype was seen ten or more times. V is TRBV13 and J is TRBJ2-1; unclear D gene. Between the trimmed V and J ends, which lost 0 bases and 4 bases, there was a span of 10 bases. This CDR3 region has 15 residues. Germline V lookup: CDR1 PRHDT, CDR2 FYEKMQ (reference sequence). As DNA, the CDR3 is TGTGCCAGCAGCTTAGGCACCTATCGTTACAATGAGCAGTTCTTC. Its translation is CASSLGTYRYNEQFF. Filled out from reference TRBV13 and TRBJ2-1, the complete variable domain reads AAGVIQSPRHLIKEKRETATLKCYPIPRHDTVYWYQQGPGQDPQFLISFYEKMQSDKGSIPDRFSAQQFSDYHSELNMSSLELGDSALYFCASSLGTYRYNEQFFGPGTRLTVL.

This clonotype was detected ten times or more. The CDR3 DNA reads as TGTGCCAGCATCCCCTGGAACTATTACTCTGAAGCTTTCTTT. Translating it yields CASIPWNYYSEAFF. This chain joins TRBV2 and TRBJ1-1; D ambiguous. Germline assignment: CDR1 SNHLY and CDR2 FYNNEI. Trimming pared 7 bases from V and 6 bases from J, leaving 18 bases between. This CDR3 comprises 14 residues.

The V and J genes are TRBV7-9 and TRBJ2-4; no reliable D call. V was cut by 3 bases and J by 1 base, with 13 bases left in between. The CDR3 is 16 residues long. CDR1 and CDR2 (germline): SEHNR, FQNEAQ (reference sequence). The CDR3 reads CASSFSGREAKNIQYF. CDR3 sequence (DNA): TGTGCCAGCAGCTTCTCTGGGCGAGAGGCCAAAAACATTCAGTACTTC.

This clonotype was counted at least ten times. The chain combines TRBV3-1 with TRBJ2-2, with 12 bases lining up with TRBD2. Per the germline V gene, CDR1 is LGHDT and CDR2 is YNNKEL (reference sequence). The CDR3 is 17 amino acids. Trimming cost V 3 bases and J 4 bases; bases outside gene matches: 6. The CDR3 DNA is TGTGCCAGCAGCCAGACGGGACTAGCGGGTTTCACCGGGGAGCTGTTTTTT. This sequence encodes CASSQTGLAGFTGELFF.

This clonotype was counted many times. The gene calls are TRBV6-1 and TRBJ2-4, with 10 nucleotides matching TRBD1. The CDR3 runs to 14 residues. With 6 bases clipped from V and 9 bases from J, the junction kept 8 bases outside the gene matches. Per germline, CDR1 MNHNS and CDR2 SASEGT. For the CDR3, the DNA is TGTGCCAGCAGCCTGACAGGGGGCGAGAGCATTCAGTACTTC. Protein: CASSLTGGESIQYF.

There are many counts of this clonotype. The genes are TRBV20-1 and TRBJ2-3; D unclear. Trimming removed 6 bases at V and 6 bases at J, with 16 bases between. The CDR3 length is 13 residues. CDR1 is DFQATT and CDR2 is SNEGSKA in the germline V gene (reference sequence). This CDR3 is CSAPIGTRDTQYF. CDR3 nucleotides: TGCAGTGCCCCCATTGGTACCCGGGATACGCAGTATTTT.

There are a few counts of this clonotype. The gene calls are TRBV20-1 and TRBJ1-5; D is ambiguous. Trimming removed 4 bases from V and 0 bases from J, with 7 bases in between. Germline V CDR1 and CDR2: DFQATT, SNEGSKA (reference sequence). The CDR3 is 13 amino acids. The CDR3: CSAKTDSNQPQHF. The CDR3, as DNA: TGCAGTGCTAAGACCGATAGCAATCAGCCCCAGCATTTT.

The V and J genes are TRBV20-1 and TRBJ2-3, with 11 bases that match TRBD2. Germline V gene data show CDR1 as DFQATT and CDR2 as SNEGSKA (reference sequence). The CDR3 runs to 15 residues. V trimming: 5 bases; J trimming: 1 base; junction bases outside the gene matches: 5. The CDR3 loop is CSAAPGLAGTDTQYF. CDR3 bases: TGCAGTGCTGCACCGGGACTAGCGGGCACAGATACGCAGTATTTT.

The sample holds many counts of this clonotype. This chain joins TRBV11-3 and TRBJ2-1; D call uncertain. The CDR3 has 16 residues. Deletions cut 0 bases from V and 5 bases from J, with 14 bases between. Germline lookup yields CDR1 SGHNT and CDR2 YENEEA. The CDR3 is CASSLDPSGPHNEQFF. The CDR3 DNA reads TGTGCCAGCAGCTTAGATCCGTCAGGTCCCCACAATGAGCAGTTCTTC.

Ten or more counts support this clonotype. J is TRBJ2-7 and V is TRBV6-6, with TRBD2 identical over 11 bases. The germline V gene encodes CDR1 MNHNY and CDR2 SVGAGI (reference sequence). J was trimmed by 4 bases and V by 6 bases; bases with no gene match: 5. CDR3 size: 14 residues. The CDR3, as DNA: TGTGCCAGCAGCCAACTAGCGGGAGTATACGAGCAGTACTTC. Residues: CASSQLAGVYEQYF.

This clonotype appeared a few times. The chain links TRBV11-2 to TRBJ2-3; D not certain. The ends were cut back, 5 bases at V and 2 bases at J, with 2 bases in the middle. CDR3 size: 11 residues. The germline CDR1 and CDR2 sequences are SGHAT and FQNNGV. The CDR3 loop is CASSDTDTQYF. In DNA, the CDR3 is TGTGCCAGCAGCGACACAGATACGCAGTATTTT.

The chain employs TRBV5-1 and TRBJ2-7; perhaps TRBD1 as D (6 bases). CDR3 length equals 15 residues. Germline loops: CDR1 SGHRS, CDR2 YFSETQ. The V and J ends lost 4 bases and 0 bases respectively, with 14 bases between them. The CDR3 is CASSQGTLSSYEQYF. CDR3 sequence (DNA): TGCGCCAGCAGCCAAGGGACACTGAGCTCCTACGAGCAGTACTTC.

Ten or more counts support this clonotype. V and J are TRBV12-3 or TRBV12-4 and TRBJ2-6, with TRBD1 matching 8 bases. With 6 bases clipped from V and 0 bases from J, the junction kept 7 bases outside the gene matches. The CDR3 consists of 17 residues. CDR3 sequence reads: CASRGQDAFSGANVLTF. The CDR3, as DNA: TGTGCCAGCAGGGGACAGGATGCTTTCTCTGGGGCCAACGTCCTGACTTTC.

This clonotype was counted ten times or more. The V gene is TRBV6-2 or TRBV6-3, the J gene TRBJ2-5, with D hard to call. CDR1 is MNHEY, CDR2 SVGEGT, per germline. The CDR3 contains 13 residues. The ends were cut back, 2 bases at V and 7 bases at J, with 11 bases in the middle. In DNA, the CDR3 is TGTGCCAGCAGTTACAAGGAGATGCGGACCCAGTACTTC. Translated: CASSYKEMRTQYF.

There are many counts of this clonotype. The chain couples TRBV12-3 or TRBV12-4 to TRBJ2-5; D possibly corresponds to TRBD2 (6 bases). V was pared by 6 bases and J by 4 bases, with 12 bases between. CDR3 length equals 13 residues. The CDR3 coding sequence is TGTGCCAGCAGCCGCGGGGAGAGAGAGACCCAGTACTTC. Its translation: CASSRGERETQYF.

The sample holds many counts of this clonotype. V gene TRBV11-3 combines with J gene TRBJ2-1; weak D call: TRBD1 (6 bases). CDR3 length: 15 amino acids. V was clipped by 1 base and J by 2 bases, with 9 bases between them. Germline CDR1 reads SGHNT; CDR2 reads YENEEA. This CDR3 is CASSLGTGPYNEQFF. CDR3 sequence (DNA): TGTGCCAGCAGCTTAGGAACAGGGCCCTACAATGAGCAGTTCTTC. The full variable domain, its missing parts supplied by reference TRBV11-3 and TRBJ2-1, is EAGVVQSPRYKIIEKKQPVAFWCNPISGHNTLYWYLQNLGQGPELLIRYENEEAVDDSQLPKDRFSAERLKGVDSTLKIQPAELGDSAVYLCASSLGTGPYNEQFFGPGTRLTVL.